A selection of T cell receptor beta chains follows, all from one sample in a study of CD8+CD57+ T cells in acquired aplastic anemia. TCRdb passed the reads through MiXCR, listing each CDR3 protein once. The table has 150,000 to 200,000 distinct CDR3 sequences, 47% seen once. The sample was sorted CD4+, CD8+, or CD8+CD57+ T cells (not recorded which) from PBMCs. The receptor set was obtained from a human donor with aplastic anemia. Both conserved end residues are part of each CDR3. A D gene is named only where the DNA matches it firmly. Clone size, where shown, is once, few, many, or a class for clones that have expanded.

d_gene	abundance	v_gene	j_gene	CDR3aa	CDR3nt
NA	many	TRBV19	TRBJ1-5	CASSIPPGSWPQHF	TGTGCCAGTAGTATACCCCCGGGAAGCTGGCCCCAGCATTTT
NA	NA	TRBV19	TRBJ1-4	CATPSTGKLFF	TGTGCCACCCCCAGCACGGGAAAACTGTTTTTT
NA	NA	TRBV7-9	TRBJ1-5	CASSFSGNQPQHF	TGTGCCAGCAGCTTTTCTGGGAATCAGCCCCAGCATTTT
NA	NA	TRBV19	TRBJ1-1	CASTQVGQGHTEAFF	TGTGCCAGTACCCAAGTAGGGCAGGGCCACACTGAAGCTTTCTTT
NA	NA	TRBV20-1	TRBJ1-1	CSASQGTTTEAFF	TGCAGTGCTAGCCAGGGAACAACCACTGAAGCTTTCTTT
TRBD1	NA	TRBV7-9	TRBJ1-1	CASTSGQAEAFF	TGTGCCAGCACCAGCGGACAGGCTGAAGCTTTCTTT
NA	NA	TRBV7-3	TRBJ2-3	CASSTGTGTQYF	TGTGCCAGCAGCACGGGGACCGGTACGCAGTATTTT
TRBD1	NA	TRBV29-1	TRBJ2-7	CSVTGVGYEQYF	TGCAGCGTAACAGGGGTGGGGTACGAGCAGTACTTC
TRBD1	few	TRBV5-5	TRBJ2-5	CASSSTTGGGQETQYF	TGTGCCAGCAGCTCGACTACAGGGGGCGGCCAAGAGACCCAGTACTTC
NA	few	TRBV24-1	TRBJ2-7	CATSDLKSDKPYEQYF	TGTGCCACCAGTGATTTGAAATCCGACAAGCCCTACGAGCAGTACTTC
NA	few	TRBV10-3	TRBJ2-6	CATGSSSGANVLTF	TGTGCCACCGGGTCTAGCTCTGGGGCCAACGTCCTGACTTTC
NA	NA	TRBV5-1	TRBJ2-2	CASTLPRSGSTPGELFF	TGCGCCAGCACCCTCCCAAGGAGCGGAAGTACCCCCGGGGAGCTGTTTTTT
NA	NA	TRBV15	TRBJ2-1	CATGNEQFF	TGTGCCACCGGCAATGAGCAGTTCTTC
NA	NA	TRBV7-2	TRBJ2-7	CASSLGARTFDEQYF	TGTGCCAGCAGCTTAGGTGCCAGGACTTTTGACGAGCAGTACTTC
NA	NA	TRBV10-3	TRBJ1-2	CAIKASDNYGYTF	TGTGCCATCAAGGCCAGCGATAACTATGGCTACACCTTC
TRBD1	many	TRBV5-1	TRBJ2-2	CASSMRGQNTGELFF	TGCGCCAGCAGTATGAGGGGGCAGAACACCGGGGAGCTGTTTTTT
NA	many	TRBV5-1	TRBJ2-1	CASSLGDLITNYNEQFF	TGCGCCAGCAGCTTGGGGGACCTTATCACCAACTACAATGAGCAGTTCTTC
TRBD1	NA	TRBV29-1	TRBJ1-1	CSPRQQGGNTEAFF	TGCAGCCCCAGACAACAGGGGGGGAACACTGAAGCTTTCTTT
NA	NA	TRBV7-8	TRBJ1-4	CASSLFGAQGEKLFF	TGTGCCAGCAGCTTGTTCGGGGCGCAGGGTGAAAAACTGTTTTTT
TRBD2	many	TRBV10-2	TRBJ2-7	CASSPGLAGGELSF	TGCGCCAGCTCTCCGGGACTAGCGGGAGGGGAGTTAAGCTTC
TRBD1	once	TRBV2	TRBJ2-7	CASSVRQGSYEQYF	TGTGCCAGCAGTGTACGACAGGGGAGCTACGAGCAGTACTTC
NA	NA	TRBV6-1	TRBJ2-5	CASTPRDGWLAAQGETQYF	TGTGCCAGCACCCCTCGGGATGGGTGGCTAGCGGCCCAGGGGGAGACCCAGTACTTC
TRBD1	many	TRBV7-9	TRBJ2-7	CASSSKQGRNTYEQYF	TGTGCCAGCAGCTCTAAACAGGGGCGTAATACCTACGAGCAGTACTTC
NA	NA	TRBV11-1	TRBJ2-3	CASSLWDRAADTQYF	TGTGCCAGCAGCTTATGGGACCGAGCCGCAGATACGCAGTATTTT
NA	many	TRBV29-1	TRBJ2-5	CSAHSDYQETQYF	TGCAGCGCTCATAGCGACTACCAAGAGACCCAGTACTTC
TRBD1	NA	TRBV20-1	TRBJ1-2	CSARAAQGARDYGYTF	TGCAGTGCTAGAGCCGCTCAGGGGGCGCGTGACTATGGCTACACCTTC
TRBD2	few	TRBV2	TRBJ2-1	CAISATSGYNEQFF	TGTGCCATCAGTGCTACTAGCGGCTACAATGAGCAGTTCTTC
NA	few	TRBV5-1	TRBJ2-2	CASSLMPPGMDTGELFF	TGCGCCAGCAGCCTAATGCCGCCAGGGATGGACACCGGGGAGCTGTTTTTT
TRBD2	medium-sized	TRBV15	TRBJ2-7	CATSRGLAGVFEQYF	TGTGCCACCAGCAGAGGACTAGCGGGAGTATTCGAGCAGTACTTC
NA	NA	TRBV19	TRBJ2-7	CASSIAGTVNEQYF	TGTGCCAGTAGTATAGCCGGGACGGTGAACGAGCAGTACTTC
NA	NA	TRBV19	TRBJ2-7	CASSMDPPGSGAYEQYF	TGTGCCAGTAGTATGGATCCACCGGGATCGGGCGCCTACGAGCAGTACTTC
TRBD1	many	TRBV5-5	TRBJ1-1	CASSFQGGDTEAFF	TGTGCCAGCAGCTTTCAGGGGGGGGACACTGAAGCTTTCTTT
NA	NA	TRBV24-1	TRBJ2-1	CATSVPDDYNEQFF	TGTGCCACCAGTGTCCCCGACGATTACAATGAGCAGTTCTTC
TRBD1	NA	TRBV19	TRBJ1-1	CASVLTGGVTEAFF	TGTGCCAGCGTCTTGACAGGGGGTGTTACTGAAGCTTTCTTT
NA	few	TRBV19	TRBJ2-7	CASSIDPHEQYF	TGTGCCAGTAGTATAGATCCCCACGAGCAGTACTTC
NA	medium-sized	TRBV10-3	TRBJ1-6	CAISEFGGRSGSPLHF	TGTGCCATCAGTGAGTTCGGGGGTAGATCGGGATCACCCCTCCACTTT
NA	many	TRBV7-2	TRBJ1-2	CASSPTGHVNGYTF	TGTGCCAGCAGCCCGACAGGCCACGTCAATGGCTACACCTTC
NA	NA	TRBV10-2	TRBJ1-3	CASKTQGGLNF	TGCGCCAGCAAGACCCAGGGCGGACTTAACTTT
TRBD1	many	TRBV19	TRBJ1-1	CASSIEGGRVITEAFF	TGTGCCAGTAGTATAGAAGGGGGCCGGGTGATCACTGAAGCTTTCTTT
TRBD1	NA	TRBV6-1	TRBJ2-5	CASSTGTGETQYF	TGTGCCAGCAGTACCGGGACAGGAGAAACCCAGTACTTC
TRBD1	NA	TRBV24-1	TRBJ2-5	CATGTGLEETQYF	TGTGCCACCGGGACAGGGTTAGAAGAGACCCAGTACTTC
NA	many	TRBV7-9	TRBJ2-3	CASSLAIGLSTDTQYF	TGTGCCAGCAGCTTAGCGATCGGGCTAAGCACAGATACGCAGTATTTT
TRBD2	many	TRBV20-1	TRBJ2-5	CSANRRLAGGPRGETQYF	TGCAGTGCCAACCGCAGACTAGCGGGAGGGCCAAGGGGAGAGACCCAGTACTTC
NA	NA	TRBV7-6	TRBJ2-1	CVLGEEGGDEQFF	TGTGTCCTAGGGGAAGAGGGTGGCGATGAGCAGTTCTTC
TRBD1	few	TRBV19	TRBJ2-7	CASAPGQNSYEQYF	TGTGCCAGTGCTCCGGGACAGAACTCCTACGAGCAGTACTTC
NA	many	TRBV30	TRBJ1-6	CAWRTWRNSPLHF	TGTGCCTGGAGGACGTGGCGGAATTCACCCCTCCACTTT
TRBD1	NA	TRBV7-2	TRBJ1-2	CASSNRGGYTF	TGTGCCAGCTCCAACAGGGGCGGCTACACCTTC
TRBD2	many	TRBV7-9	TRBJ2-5	CASSNSGSGETQYF	TGTGCCAGCAGCAATAGCGGGAGCGGGGAGACCCAGTACTTC
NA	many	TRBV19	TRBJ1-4	CASSIRQGSTNEKLFF	TGTGCCAGTAGTATTAGGCAGGGCTCAACTAATGAAAAACTGTTTTTT
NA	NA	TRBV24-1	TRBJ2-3	CATCEPSVGTDTQYF	TGTGCCACCTGTGAGCCTAGCGTGGGCACAGATACGCAGTATTTT